This T cell receptor beta chain was retrieved from a study of blood T cell repertoires in COVID-19. About the research overall: From the United States, Italy and Spain came samples of acute and convalescent COVID-19. PBMCs, B-cell-depleted T cells, or T cells provided the cDNA or gDNA that made up the material.

Seattle patients were enrolled during active infection and followed longitudinally. TCRdb's table, derived via immunoSEQ multiplex PCR, lists solely in-frame clones and lacks some. The sample shows a few hundred thousand clones, around 88% of them seen only once. Trimming took 1 base from V and 8 from J, leaving 3 bases between them. The CDR3 is made up of 11 amino acids. This TCR came from a woman aged 45-65 years with COVID-19, enrolled during active disease. The chain employs TRBV12-3 or TRBV12-4 and TRBJ1-5; D is unclear. Material: peripheral blood. The DNA for the CDR3 is TGTGCCAGCAGTTTAGACAAGCCCCAGCATTTT. Amino acid sequence: CASSLDKPQHF.